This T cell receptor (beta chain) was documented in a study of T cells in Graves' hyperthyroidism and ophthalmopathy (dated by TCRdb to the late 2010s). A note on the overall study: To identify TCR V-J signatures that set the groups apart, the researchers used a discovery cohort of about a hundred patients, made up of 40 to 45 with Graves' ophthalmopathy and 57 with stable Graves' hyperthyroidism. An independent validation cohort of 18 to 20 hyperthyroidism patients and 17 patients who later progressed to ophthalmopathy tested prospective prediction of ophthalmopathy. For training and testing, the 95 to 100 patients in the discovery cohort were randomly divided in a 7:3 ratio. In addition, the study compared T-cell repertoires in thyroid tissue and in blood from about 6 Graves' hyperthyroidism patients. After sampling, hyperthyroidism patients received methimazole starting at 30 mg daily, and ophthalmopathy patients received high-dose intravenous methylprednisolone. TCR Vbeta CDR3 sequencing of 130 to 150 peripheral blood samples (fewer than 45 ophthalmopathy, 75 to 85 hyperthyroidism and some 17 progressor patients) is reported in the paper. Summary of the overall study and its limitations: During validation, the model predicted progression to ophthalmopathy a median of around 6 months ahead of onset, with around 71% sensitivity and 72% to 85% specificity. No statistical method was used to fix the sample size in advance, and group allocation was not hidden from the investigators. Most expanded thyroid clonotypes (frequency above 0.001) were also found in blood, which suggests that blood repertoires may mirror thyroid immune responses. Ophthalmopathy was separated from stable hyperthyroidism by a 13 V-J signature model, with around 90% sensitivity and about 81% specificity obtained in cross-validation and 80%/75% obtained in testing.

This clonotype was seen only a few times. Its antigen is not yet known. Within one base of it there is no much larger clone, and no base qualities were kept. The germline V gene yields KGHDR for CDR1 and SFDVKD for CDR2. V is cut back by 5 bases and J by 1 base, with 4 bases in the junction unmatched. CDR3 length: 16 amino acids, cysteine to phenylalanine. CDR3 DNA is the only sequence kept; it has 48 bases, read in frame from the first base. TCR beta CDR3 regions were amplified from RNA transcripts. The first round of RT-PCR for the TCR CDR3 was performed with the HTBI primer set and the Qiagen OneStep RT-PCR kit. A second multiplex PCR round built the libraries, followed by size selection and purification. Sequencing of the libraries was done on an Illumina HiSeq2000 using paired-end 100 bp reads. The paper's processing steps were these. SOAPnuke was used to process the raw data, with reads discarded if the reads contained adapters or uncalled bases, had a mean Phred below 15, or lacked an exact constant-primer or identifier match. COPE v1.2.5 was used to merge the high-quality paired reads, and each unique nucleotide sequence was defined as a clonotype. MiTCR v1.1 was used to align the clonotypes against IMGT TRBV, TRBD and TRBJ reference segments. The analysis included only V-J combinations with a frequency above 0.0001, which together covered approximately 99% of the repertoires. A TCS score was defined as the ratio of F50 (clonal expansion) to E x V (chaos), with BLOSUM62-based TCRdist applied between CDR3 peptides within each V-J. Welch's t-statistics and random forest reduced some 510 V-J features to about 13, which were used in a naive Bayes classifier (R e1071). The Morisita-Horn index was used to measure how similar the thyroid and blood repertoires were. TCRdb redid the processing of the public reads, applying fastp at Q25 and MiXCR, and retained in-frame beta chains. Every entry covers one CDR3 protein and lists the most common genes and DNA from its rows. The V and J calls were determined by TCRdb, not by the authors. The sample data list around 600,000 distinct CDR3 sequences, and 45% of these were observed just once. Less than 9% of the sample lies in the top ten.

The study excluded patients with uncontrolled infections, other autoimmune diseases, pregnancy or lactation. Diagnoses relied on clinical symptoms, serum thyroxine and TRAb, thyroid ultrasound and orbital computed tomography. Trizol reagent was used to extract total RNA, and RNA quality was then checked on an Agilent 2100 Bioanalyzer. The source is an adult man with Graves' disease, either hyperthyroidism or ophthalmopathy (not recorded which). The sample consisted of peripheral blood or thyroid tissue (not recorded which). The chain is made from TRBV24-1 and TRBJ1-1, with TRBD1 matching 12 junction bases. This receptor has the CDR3 CATSGSGQGANTEAFF. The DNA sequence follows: TGTGCCACCAGTGGCTCGGGACAGGGGGCGAACACTGAAGCTTTCTTT.